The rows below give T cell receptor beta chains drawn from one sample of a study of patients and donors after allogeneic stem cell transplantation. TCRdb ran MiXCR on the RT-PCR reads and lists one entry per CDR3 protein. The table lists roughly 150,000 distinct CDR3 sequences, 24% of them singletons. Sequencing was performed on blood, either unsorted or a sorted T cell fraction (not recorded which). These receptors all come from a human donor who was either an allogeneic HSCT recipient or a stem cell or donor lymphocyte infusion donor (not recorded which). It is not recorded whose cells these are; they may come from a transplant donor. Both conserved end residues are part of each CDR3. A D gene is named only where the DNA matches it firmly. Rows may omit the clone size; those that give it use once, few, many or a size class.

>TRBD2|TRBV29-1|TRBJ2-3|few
TGCAGCGGGACTAGCGATCTCACAGATACGCAGTATTTT
CSGTSDLTDTQYF
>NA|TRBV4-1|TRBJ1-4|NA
TGCACCAGCAGCCTTCGGACGGTTGAAAAACTGTTTTTT
CTSSLRTVEKLFF
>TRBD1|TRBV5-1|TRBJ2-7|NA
TGCGCCAGCACCCCCCTCCCGGGGCAGGGGGCTCGAGAGCAGTACTTC
CASTPLPGQGAREQYF
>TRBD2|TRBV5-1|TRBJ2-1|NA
TGCGCCAGCAGCTTGGTAGCGGGGGGGCCCAATGAGCAGTTCTTC
CASSLVAGGPNEQFF
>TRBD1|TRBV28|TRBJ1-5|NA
TGTGCCAGCAGTTCCGGGACAGGAAGCCGTCAGCCCCAGCATTTT
CASSSGTGSRQPQHF
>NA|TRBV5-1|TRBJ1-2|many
TGCGCCAGCACCAAGGGAACAGACTATGGCTACACCTTC
CASTKGTDYGYTF
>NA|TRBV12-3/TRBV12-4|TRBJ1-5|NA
TGTGCCAGCAATAGCGGGGGTCGAAATCAGCCCCAGCATTTT
CASNSGGRNQPQHF
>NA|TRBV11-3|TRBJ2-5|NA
TGTGCCAGCAGTTACAGCCCGGGTTCTTGGCAGACCCAGTACTTC
CASSYSPGSWQTQYF
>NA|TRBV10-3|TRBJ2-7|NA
TGTGCCATCAGTGACCGCTACGAGCAGTACTTC
CAISDRYEQYF
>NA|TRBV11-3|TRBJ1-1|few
TGTGCCAGCAGGCGGGGTACTGAAGCTTTCTTT
CASRRGTEAFF
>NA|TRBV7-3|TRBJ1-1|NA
TGTGCCAGCAGCTTATTCGGGAACCGAGGGACTGAAGCTTTCTTT
CASSLFGNRGTEAFF
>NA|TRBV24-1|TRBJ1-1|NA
TGTGCCACGGAGGGGTCCAGCACTGAAGCTTTCTTT
CATEGSSTEAFF
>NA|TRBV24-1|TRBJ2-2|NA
TGTGCCACCAGTGATTTGGGGGGGCCCGGGGAGCTGTTTTTT
CATSDLGGPGELFF
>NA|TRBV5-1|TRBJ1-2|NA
TGCGCCAGCAGCTCTCGGACGGTTAACTATGGCTACACCTTC
CASSSRTVNYGYTF
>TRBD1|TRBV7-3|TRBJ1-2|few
TGTGCCAGCAGCCCGACAGGGGGTTTTAACTATGGCTACACCTTC
CASSPTGGFNYGYTF
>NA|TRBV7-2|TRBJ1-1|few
TGTGCCAGCAGCTTACTACGCATGAACACTGAAGCTTTCTTT
CASSLLRMNTEAFF
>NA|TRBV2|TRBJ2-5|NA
TGTGCCAGCAGTGATGGAGGGGAAGAGACCCAGTACTTC
CASSDGGEETQYF
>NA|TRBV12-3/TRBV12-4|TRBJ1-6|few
TGTGCCAGCAGTTTCACAGCGGCTTCACCCCTCCACTTT
CASSFTAASPLHF
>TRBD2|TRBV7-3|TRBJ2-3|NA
TGTGCCAGCAGTTCCCCAGGCGGGGGGCATACGCAGTATTTT
CASSSPGGGHTQYF
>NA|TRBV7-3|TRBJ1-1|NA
TGTGCCAGCAGCTCTTTCGTAGGCTCTATGAACACTGAAGCTTTCTTT
CASSSFVGSMNTEAFF
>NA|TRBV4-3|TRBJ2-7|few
TGCGCCAGCAGCCAAGATTTATTAGGCACTACCAACTCCTACGAGCAGTACTTC
CASSQDLLGTTNSYEQYF
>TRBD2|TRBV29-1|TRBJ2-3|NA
TGCAGCGTGCCACAGGGACTAGCGGGGGCTAGCACAGATACGCAGTATTTT
CSVPQGLAGASTDTQYF
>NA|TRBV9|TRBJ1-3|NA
TGTGCCAGCAGCGTGCTATTGCATGGAAACACCATATATTTT
CASSVLLHGNTIYF
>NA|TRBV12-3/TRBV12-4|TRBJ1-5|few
TGTGCCAGCACCGTCCAAAATCAGCCCCAGCATTTT
CASTVQNQPQHF
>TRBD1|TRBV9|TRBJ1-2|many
TGTGCCAGCAGCGTAGCCCAGGGGGCCGGCTACACCTTC
CASSVAQGAGYTF
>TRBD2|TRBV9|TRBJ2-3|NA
TGTGCCAGCAGCGCGTCGGGACTAGCGAGATACACAGATACGCAGTATTTT
CASSASGLARYTDTQYF
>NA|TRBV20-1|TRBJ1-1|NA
TGCAGTGCTAGCCCGGACCCGAGGGCTGAAGCTTTCTTT
CSASPDPRAEAFF
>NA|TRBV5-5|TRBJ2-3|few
TGTGCCAGCATCAAAACGACAGCATATAGCACAGATACGCAGTATTTT
CASIKTTAYSTDTQYF
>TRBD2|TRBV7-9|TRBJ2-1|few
TGTGCCAGCAGACGCCAGCGGGGGGGATACAATGAGCAGTTCTTC
CASRRQRGGYNEQFF
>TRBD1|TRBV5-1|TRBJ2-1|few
TGCGCCAGCAGCCCCCCCGGCAGGGGGAATGAGCAGTTCTTC
CASSPPGRGNEQFF
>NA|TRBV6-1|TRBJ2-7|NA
TGTGCCAGCAGTGAAGCCGGGACGACGAAGCAGTACTTC
CASSEAGTTKQYF
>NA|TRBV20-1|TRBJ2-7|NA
TGCAGTGCAATGGACAGTGGGGCCTACGAGCAGTACTTC
CSAMDSGAYEQYF
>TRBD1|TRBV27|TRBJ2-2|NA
TGTGCCAGCAGTTCGACAGGGCTAGGAACCGGGGAGCTGTTTTTT
CASSSTGLGTGELFF
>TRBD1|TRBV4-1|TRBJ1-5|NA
TGCGCCAGCAGCCCTCCCACAGACAGGGCCAATCAGCCCCAGCATTTT
CASSPPTDRANQPQHF
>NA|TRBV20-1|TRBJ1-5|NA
TGCAGTGCTAGAGAAACGGGGAATCAGCCCCAGCATTTT
CSARETGNQPQHF
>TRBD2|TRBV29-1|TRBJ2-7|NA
TGCAGCGTTTTTACCGAGGGACTAGCGGGAGAGTACGAGCAGTACTTC
CSVFTEGLAGEYEQYF
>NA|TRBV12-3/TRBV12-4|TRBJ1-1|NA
TGTGCCAGCAGTGGGACATCGGGGGACACTGAAGCTTTCTTT
CASSGTSGDTEAFF
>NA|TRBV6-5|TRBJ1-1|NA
TGTGCCAGCAGTTACTTCGGCTCTGGCCTGAACACTGAAGCTTTCTTT
CASSYFGSGLNTEAFF
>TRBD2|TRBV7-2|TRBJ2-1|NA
TGTGCCAGCAGCTTATTAGGGACTACCTACAATGAGCAGTTCTTC
CASSLLGTTYNEQFF
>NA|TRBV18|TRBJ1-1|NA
TGTGCCAGCTCACCACCGACTGGTACGGATATGAACACTGAAGCTTTCTTT
CASSPPTGTDMNTEAFF
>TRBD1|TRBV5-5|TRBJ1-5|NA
TGTGCCAGCAGCGAAAGGACAGGGCCTCAGCCCCAGCATTTT
CASSERTGPQPQHF
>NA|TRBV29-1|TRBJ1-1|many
TGCAGCGTTGTGACACGTTTTGAAGCTTTCTTT
CSVVTRFEAFF